The source of this T cell receptor (beta chain) is a study of early T cells in non-severe SARS-CoV-2 infection. Unique molecular identifiers (one per individual cDNA molecule) were attached. One entry per CDR3 protein results from TCRdb running MiXCR on the 5' RACE reads. Altogether 65,000 to 80,000 distinct CDR3 sequences are present, 11% being singletons, with the ten largest covering over 3.5%. This CDR3 is built from 14 residues. V lost 6 bases to trimming and J lost 0 bases, with 9 bases between them. This clonotype was seen many times. The chain couples TRBV12-3 or TRBV12-4 to TRBJ1-3; maybe TRBD1 (6 bases). The TCR originated in an adult who was a healthcare worker with PCR-confirmed SARS-CoV-2 infection or an uninfected control (not recorded which). The sequenced sample was whole blood. The CDR3 spells CASRTGPSGNTIYF. The CDR3 coding sequence is TGTGCCAGCAGGACAGGTCCCTCTGGAAACACCATATATTTT.